This T cell receptor (beta chain) was identified during a study of shared clonotypes between healthy human individuals. This clone was counted between two and nine times. Its antigen remains unidentified. Study-wide results and limits: Sequencing depth was expected to affect clonotype sharing among donors.

Clones were read by immunoSEQ multiplex PCR, and TCRdb kept only the in-frame ones, dropping some. This sample yields millions of clones, of which 85% to 95% are seen a single time; roughly 0.14% belongs to the top ten. V was cut by 11 bases and J by 5 bases, with 18 bases left in between. This CDR3 has 13 residues. Germline loops: CDR1 ENHRY, CDR2 SYGVKD. Sequencing input: naive CD4+ T cells sorted from blood. As for subset: CD45RA+ positively selected. The sequence came from a man between 18 and 29 years old in good health. The chain carries TRBV10-3 and TRBJ1-1; D possibly corresponds to TRBD1 (5 bases). The CDR3 sequence: CASGPGRRTEAFF. In DNA, the CDR3 is TGTGCCTCGGGGCCGGGGAGAAGGACTGAAGCTTTCTTT.